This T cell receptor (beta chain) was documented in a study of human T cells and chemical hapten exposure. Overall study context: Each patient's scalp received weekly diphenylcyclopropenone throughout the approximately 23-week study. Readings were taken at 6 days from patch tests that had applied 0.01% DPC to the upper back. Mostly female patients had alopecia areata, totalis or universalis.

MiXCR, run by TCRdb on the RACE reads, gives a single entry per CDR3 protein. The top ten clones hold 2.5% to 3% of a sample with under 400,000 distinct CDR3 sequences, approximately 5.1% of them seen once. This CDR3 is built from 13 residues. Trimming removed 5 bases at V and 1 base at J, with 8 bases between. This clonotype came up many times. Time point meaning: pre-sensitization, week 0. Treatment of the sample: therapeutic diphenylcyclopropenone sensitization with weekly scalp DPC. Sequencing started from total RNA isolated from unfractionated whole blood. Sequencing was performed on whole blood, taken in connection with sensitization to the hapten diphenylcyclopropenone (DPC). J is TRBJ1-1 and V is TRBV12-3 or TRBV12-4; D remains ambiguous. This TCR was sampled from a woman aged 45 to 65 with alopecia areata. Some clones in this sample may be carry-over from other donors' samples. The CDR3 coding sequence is TGTGCCAGCAGTCAATATACGAACACTGAAGCTTTCTTT. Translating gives CASSQYTNTEAFF.